A selection of T cell receptor beta chains follows, all from one sample in a study of blood T cell repertoires in COVID-19. Some clones are missing from TCRdb's copy, which holds only in-frame ones; the method was immunoSEQ multiplex PCR. The data show about 140,000 clones, 75% to 80% seen once. The material sequenced was peripheral blood. Receptor source: a woman in her 50s with active or convalescent COVID-19. Both conserved end residues are part of each CDR3. D genes are given only for firm matches. Size tells how often a clone was seen (once, few, many) or the class of an expanded clone, and some rows leave it out.

V gene,D gene,clone size,J gene,CDR3 length,CDR3 protein,CDR3 DNA
TRBV11-3,-,once,TRBJ2-1,13,CASSLTEEGEQFF,TGTGCCAGCAGCCTGACAGAGGAGGGTGAGCAGTTCTTC
TRBV4-3,-,-,TRBJ1-1,16,CASSQQPGHQNTEAFF,TGCGCCAGCAGTCAACAACCGGGACACCAGAACACTGAAGCTTTCTTT
TRBV29-1,-,once,TRBJ1-3,16,CSVERDKGGEGNTIYF,TGCAGCGTTGAACGCGACAAGGGAGGGGAAGGAAACACCATATATTTT
TRBV5-5,-,once,TRBJ1-4,15,CASSRIGGTGEKLFF,TGTGCCAGCAGTCGTATTGGGGGCACGGGGGAAAAACTGTTTTTT
TRBV27,-,-,TRBJ1-1,12,CASWGRATEAFF,TGTGCCAGTTGGGGGAGGGCCACTGAAGCTTTCTTT
TRBV27,TRBD2,-,TRBJ2-7,14,CASSPWTSADEQYF,TGTGCCAGCAGCCCTTGGACTAGCGCGGACGAGCAGTACTTC
TRBV19,-,-,TRBJ1-2,11,CASNDYYGYTF,TGTGCCAGTAATGACTACTATGGCTACACCTTC
TRBV11-2,TRBD1,-,TRBJ2-5,14,CASSPITGEETQYF,TGTGCCAGCAGCCCGATTACAGGGGAAGAGACCCAGTACTTC
TRBV19,TRBD2,-,TRBJ2-1,16,CASRTTSGSGYNEQFF,TGTGCCAGTAGGACGACTAGCGGGAGTGGGTACAATGAGCAGTTCTTC
TRBV5-1,TRBD1,few,TRBJ1-4,15,CASSPRTGANEKLFF,TGCGCCAGCAGCCCCAGGACAGGGGCTAATGAAAAACTGTTTTTT
TRBV6-5,TRBD2,-,TRBJ2-1,14,CASERAGGYNEQFF,TGTGCCAGCGAACGAGCGGGAGGGTACAATGAGCAGTTCTTC
TRBV7-2,TRBD1,-,TRBJ2-5,14,CASSLSRGIETQYF,TGTGCCAGCAGCTTGTCCAGGGGGATAGAGACCCAGTACTTC
TRBV28,TRBD1,-,TRBJ2-7,15,CASSPRGQSSYEQYF,TGTGCCAGCAGTCCCAGGGGGCAGTCTTCCTACGAGCAGTACTTC
TRBV11-3,-,-,TRBJ1-1,12,CASSLDGGHAFF,TGTGCCAGCAGCTTAGACGGGGGGCATGCTTTCTTT
TRBV21-1,-,-,TRBJ1-1,15,CASSTDRAMNTEAFF,TGTGCCAGCAGTACGGACAGGGCTATGAACACTGAAGCTTTCTTT
TRBV6-6,TRBD1,-,TRBJ1-3,16,CASNPGQGASGNTIYF,TGTGCCAGCAATCCCGGACAGGGAGCCTCTGGAAACACCATATATTTT
TRBV7-9,-,-,TRBJ2-1,15,CASTHWGGRDNEQFF,TGTGCCAGCACCCACTGGGGGGGCCGCGACAATGAGCAGTTCTTC
TRBV30,-,few,TRBJ2-6,13,CAVTGSGANVLTF,TGTGCCGTCACAGGGTCTGGGGCCAACGTCCTGACTTTC
TRBV18,TRBD2,-,TRBJ2-3,13,CASSPAGGDTQYF,TGTGCCAGCTCACCGGCCGGGGGGGATACGCAGTATTTT
TRBV11-2,-,-,TRBJ2-1,14,CASSVLAGYNEQFF,TGTGCCAGCAGCGTTTTAGCCGGGTACAATGAGCAGTTCTTC
TRBV4-3,-,-,TRBJ2-3,15,CASSQDGRGTDTQYF,TGCGCCAGCAGCCAAGATGGTCGGGGCACAGATACGCAGTATTTT
TRBV29-1,-,-,TRBJ1-2,12,CSVEDRSFGYTF,TGCAGCGTTGAAGATCGGAGCTTTGGCTACACCTTC
TRBV10-2,-,few,TRBJ1-5,13,CASQRGNREPQHF,TGCGCCAGCCAGAGAGGGAACAGGGAGCCCCAGCATTTT
TRBV6-5,-,once,TRBJ2-1,15,CASSHRRQNHNEQFF,TGTGCCAGCAGTCACCGGCGACAGAACCACAATGAGCAGTTCTTC
TRBV9,-,-,TRBJ1-1,14,CASSFTTQNTEAFF,TGTGCCAGCAGCTTTACGACACAGAACACTGAAGCTTTCTTT
TRBV6-2/TRBV6-3,TRBD1,few,TRBJ1-5,15,CASSSTGANNQPQHF,TGTGCCAGCAGCTCGACAGGGGCGAACAATCAGCCCCAGCATTTT
TRBV5-5,TRBD1,-,TRBJ2-7,13,CASSLQGLYEQYF,TGTGCCAGCAGCTTACAGGGGTTGTACGAGCAGTACTTC
TRBV5-1,TRBD1,-,TRBJ1-1,17,CASSVRQGAGINTEAFF,TGCGCCAGCAGCGTACGACAGGGGGCTGGGATCAACACTGAAGCTTTCTTT
TRBV28,-,-,TRBJ2-3,14,CASRWGLTTDTQYF,TGTGCCAGTCGCTGGGGACTCACCACAGATACGCAGTATTTT
TRBV28,TRBD1,-,TRBJ1-5,16,CASSFPDRRPNQPQHF,TGTGCCAGCAGTTTCCCGGACAGGCGACCTAATCAGCCCCAGCATTTT
TRBV28,-,-,TRBJ1-6,15,CASTSVGVYNSPLHF,TGTGCCAGCACCTCAGTAGGGGTCTATAATTCACCCCTCCACTTT